These 8 T cell receptor beta chains came from one sample sequenced in a study of cytomegalovirus exposure and HLA in healthy donors. Assay used: immunoSEQ multiplex PCR; TCRdb lists only in-frame clones, some missing. The table has roughly 70,000 clones, 85% seen once. What was sequenced was PBMCs. The receptors shown here come from a man between 25 and 39 years old in good health and CMV-seronegative.

The rearrangement joins TRBV9 to TRBJ2-3; perhaps TRBD2 as D (6 bases). The CDR3 consists of 15 residues. V was shortened by 2 bases and J by 7 bases, with 17 bases between the two germline ends. Germline V lookup: CDR1 SGDLS, CDR2 YYNGEE. Here the CDR3 reads CASSVGGEVTNTQYF. For the CDR3, the DNA is TGTGCCAGCAGCGTGGGCGGGGAGGTGACAAATACGCAGTATTTT.

The chain is built from TRBV6-5 and TRBJ1-4; 9 bases match TRBD1. In germline, CDR1 is MNHEY, CDR2 SVGAGI. This CDR3 has 14 amino acids. Trimming at V came to 5 bases and at J to 8 bases, leaving 6 bases not matched to a gene. CDR3 nucleotide sequence: TGTGCCAGCAGTCGGGACAGGGCGGACGAAAAACTGTTTTTT. This translates into CASSRDRADEKLFF.

The V call is TRBV11-2, the J call TRBJ2-5, with 14 bases identical to TRBD2. Germline CDR1 is SGHAT and CDR2 is FQNNGV. Germline trimming cut 5 bases from V and 4 bases from J; bases unmatched to any gene: 3. The CDR3 totals 15 residues. This chain's CDR3 is CASSQGTSGRETQYF. Here the CDR3 DNA reads TGTGCCAGCAGCCAAGGGACTAGCGGGAGAGAGACCCAGTACTTC. The full variable domain, in which reference TRBV11-2 and TRBJ2-5 provide the parts outside the CDR3, is EAGVAQSPRYKIIEKRQSVAFWCNPISGHATLYWYQQILGQGPKLLIQFQNNGVVDDSQLPKDRFSAERLKGVDSTLKIQPAKLEDSAVYLCASSQGTSGRETQYFGPGTRLLVL.

J is TRBJ2-7 and V is TRBV9; D might be TRBD2 (5 bases). Trimming pared 3 bases from V and 6 bases from J, leaving 19 bases between. The CDR3 sequence is 15 residues long. Germline-derived CDR1 and CDR2 are SGDLS and YYNGEE. CDR3 sequence reads: CASSARTGEPSEQYF. The CDR3 DNA reads as TGTGCCAGCAGCGCCCGGACTGGCGAACCCTCCGAGCAGTACTTC.

The V call is TRBV19, the J call TRBJ1-1, with 10 bases aligning to TRBD1. CDR1 LNHDA and CDR2 SQIVND come from the germline V gene (reference sequence). CDR3 size: 15 residues. The trim removed 4 bases at V and 4 bases at J, leaving 6 bases unmatched. The CDR3 region has the DNA TGTGCCAGTAGTAATATTGACAGGGGGCCCACTGAAGCTTTCTTT. Its protein product is CASSNIDRGPTEAFF.

The genes are TRBV4-1 and TRBJ1-1; D remains unclear. V dropped 2 bases and J dropped 1 base, with 8 bases sitting between them. The germline V gene encodes CDR1 MGHRA and CDR2 YSYEKL. This CDR3 comprises 14 residues. CDR3 sequence (DNA): TGCGCCAGCAGCCAATTTATGTGGAACACTGAAGCTTTCTTT. This encodes CASSQFMWNTEAFF.

V gene TRBV25-1 combines with J gene TRBJ1-3, with TRBD1 as a possible D gene (5 bases). Per germline, CDR1 MGHDK and CDR2 SYGVNS. V lost 2 bases, J lost 1 base, and 12 bases lay in between. This CDR3 region has 16 residues. The DNA for the CDR3 is TGTGCCAGCAGTGAACTCGACAGTCGGTCTGGAAACACCATATATTTT. This encodes CASSELDSRSGNTIYF.

This clone showed up just a few times. The CDR3 region is CASSQDRGYYGYTF. The CDR3 DNA reads as TGCGCCAGCAGCCAAGATCGCGGGTATTATGGCTACACCTTC. This chain uses TRBV4-1 with TRBJ1-2; D not resolved. The germline V and J ends were trimmed by 0 bases and 5 bases, with 10 bases remaining between them. The CDR3 spans 14 residues. From germline, CDR1 is MGHRA and CDR2 YSYEKL.